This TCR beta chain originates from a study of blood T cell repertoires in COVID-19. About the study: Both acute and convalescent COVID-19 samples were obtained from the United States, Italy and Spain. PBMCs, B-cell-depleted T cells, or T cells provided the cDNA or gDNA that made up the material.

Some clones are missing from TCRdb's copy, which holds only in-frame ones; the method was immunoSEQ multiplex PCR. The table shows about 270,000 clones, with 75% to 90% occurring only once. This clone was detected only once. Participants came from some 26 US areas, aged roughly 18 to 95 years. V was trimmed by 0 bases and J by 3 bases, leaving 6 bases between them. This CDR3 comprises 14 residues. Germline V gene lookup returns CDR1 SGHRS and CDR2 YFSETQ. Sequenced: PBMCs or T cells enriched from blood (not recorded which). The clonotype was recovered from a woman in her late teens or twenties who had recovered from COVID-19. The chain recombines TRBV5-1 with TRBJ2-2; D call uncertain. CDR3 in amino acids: CASSLDIYTGELFF. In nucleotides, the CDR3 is TGCGCCAGCAGCTTGGACATTTACACCGGGGAGCTGTTTTTT. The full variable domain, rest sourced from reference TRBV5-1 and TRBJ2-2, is KAGVTQTPRYLIKTRGQQVTLSCSPISGHRSVSWYQQTPGQGLQFLFEYFSETQRNKGNFPGRFSGRQFSNSRSEMNVSTLELGDSALYLCASSLDIYTGELFFGEGSRLTVL.